This entry concerns a single TCR beta chain. This specimen comes from a study of blood T cell repertoires in COVID-19. Study overall: The United States, Italy and Spain were the sources of the acute and convalescent COVID-19 samples. T cells, B-cell-depleted T cells, or PBMCs provided the cDNA or gDNA that served as material.

Original methodology: Counts of nucleated cells, estimated from reference gene primer amplification, were obtained. Generated by immunoSEQ multiplex PCR, the TCRdb table keeps only in-frame clones and is missing some. V, J and clone size are those of that table, while D and trimming were read from the DNA. The data show 150,000 or so clones, about 91% seen once. The ends were cut back, 2 bases at V and 7 bases at J, with 12 bases in the middle. There are 13 residues in the CDR3. The germline gives CDR1 SGHNT, CDR2 YYREEE (reference sequence). The receptor comes from a man over 45 with acute or convalescent COVID-19. The V and J genes are TRBV5-4 and TRBJ1-1; no reliable D call. The sample was peripheral blood. CDR3 in amino acids: CASSLVGRFEAFF. The CDR3 coding sequence is TGTGCCAGCAGCTTAGTTGGGAGGTTTGAAGCTTTCTTT. The whole variable domain, filled in from reference TRBV5-4 and TRBJ1-1, reads ETGVTQSPTHLIKTRGQQVTLRCSSQSGHNTVSWYQQALGQGPQFIFQYYREEENGRGNFPPRFSGLQFPNYSSELNVNALELDDSALYLCASSLVGRFEAFFGQGTRLTVV.